The entry below gives a single T cell receptor (beta chain) sequence along with its context. Its antigen is unknown. This record comes from a study of OX40 agonist ivuxolimab in advanced cancers. Whole-study context: Given to patients was ivuxolimab, an agonistic anti-OX40 (CD134) antibody. Patients were around 83% male with ages roughly 23 to 79, mean about 54.

This CDR3 contains 14 residues. CDR1 MGHRA and CDR2 YSYEKL come from the germline V gene. V was clipped by 6 bases and J by 0 bases, with 8 bases between them. Produced via immunoSEQ multiplex PCR; TCRdb's table is partial and in-frame only. The sample records about 52,000 clones, approximately 86% being singletons. General study points: With doses of 0.1-3.0 mg/kg, partial responders showed among the lowest clonal expansion.

The V gene is TRBV4-1, the J gene TRBJ1-4, with D possibly TRBD1 on 5 matching bases. The input for sequencing was CD4+ or CD8+ T cells sorted from blood, taken in a trial of the OX40 agonist ivuxolimab. The receptor was isolated from an adult with an advanced solid tumor such as melanoma, head and neck, liver or kidney cancer. The CDR3 DNA reads as TGCGCCAGCAGTCCAGGGACAACTAATGAAAAACTGTTTTTT. It codes for CASSPGTTNEKLFF.